This T cell receptor (beta chain) is from a study of T cell changes during pregnancy in multiple sclerosis (dated by TCRdb to about 2019). A note on the overall study: In women with multiple sclerosis, the researchers looked at how the T cell repertoire shifted as pregnancy progressed.

The method behind the library was the immunoSEQ multiplex PCR assay. Imported from immuneACCESS, the table was reduced by TCRdb to in-frame sequences with V and J called. These copies leave out some clones; in studies compared against another copy, an unresolved V gene accounts for under half, and the cause of the remainder is not known. This sample lists 60,000 or so clones; around 90% were detected once. The ten largest clones take up almost 0.5% of the sample. Worth noting for this clone: This clone's antigen is unknown. Base qualities are missing; no much larger clone stands one base away.

The CDR3, cysteine through phenylalanine, is 15 amino acids long. The kept DNA is CDR3 alone, 45 bases in frame from the first base. CDR1 LGHNA and CDR2 YSLEER are derived from the germline V gene. Unmatched junction bases come to 6, with V trimmed by 4 bases and J by 8 bases. The sequence is built from TRBV4-3 and TRBJ1-4, with TRBD1 matching 11 junction bases. This specimen consisted of CD4+ T cells from peripheral blood mononuclear cells, obtained after pregnancy. This receptor was obtained from a female donor in good health, enrolled as a control in a pregnancy study. The CDR3 here reads CASSPSGQGEEKLFF. The DNA sequence is given as TGCGCCAGCAGCCCCTCGGGACAGGGGGAGGAAAAACTGTTTTTT.